Following are 10 T cell receptor beta chains from one sample sequenced in a study of T cell responses to AZD1222 COVID-19 vaccine. Profiling relied on immunoSEQ multiplex PCR, and the TCRdb table lists in-frame clones only, not all of them. Of 100,000 to 120,000 clones in the sample, around 90% are singletons; the top ten hold over 6.5%. This material consisted of peripheral blood, taken on day 0 of AZD1222 vaccination. These receptors all stem from an adult in good health.

J is TRBJ1-3 and V is TRBV6-5; the D gene is possibly TRBD1 (5 bases). V lost 6 bases, J lost 0 bases, and 12 bases lay in between. The CDR3 is made up of 15 amino acids. The germline gives CDR1 MNHEY, CDR2 SVGAGI. The DNA of the CDR3 is TGTGCCAGCAGGGGGGTACTCAGCTCTGGAAACACCATATATTTT. It is translated as CASRGVLSSGNTIYF.

The CDR3 loop reads CASSIGTAKNTEAFF. CDR3 DNA: TGTGCCAGCAGCATCGGGACAGCCAAAAACACTGAAGCTTTCTTT. The chain recombines TRBV7-8 with TRBJ1-1; 7 nucleotides match TRBD1. Trimming cost V 5 bases and J 2 bases; bases outside gene matches: 8. CDR1 and CDR2 (germline): SGHVS, FQNEAQ. The CDR3 loop spans 15 amino acids.

The genes are TRBV27 and TRBJ1-5; D uncertain. Trimming shortened V by 4 bases and J by 6 bases, and 7 bases separated the two germline ends. Germline CDR1 MNHEY, CDR2 SMNVEV (reference sequence). The CDR3 length is 12 residues. The DNA of the CDR3 is TGTGCCAGCAGTTGGCCGGGTCAGCCCCAGCATTTT. Amino acids: CASSWPGQPQHF.

The chain uses TRBV20-1 and TRBJ2-3, with TRBD2 matching over 7 bases. The V gene end was trimmed by 6 bases and the J gene end by 7 bases; junction bases not matched to a gene: 4. CDR1 is DFQATT and CDR2 is SNEGSKA in the germline V gene (reference sequence). The CDR3 runs 11 residues. DNA of the CDR3: TGCAGTGCAGGGACTATTTATACGCAGTATTTT. As protein: CSAGTIYTQYF.

This clone was observed a few times. This chain uses TRBV5-4 with TRBJ1-5; D is ambiguous. The germline V and J ends were trimmed by 0 bases and 3 bases, with 7 bases remaining between them. Germline CDR1 and CDR2: SGHNT and YYREEE (reference sequence). This CDR3 has 14 amino acids. CDR3 sequence (DNA): TGTGCCAGCAGCTTGGGTGGTACCAATCAGCCCCAGCATTTT. This sequence encodes CASSLGGTNQPQHF. The variable domain in full, with the rest retrieved from reference TRBV5-4 and TRBJ1-5, is ETGVTQSPTHLIKTRGQQVTLRCSSQSGHNTVSWYQQALGQGPQFIFQYYREEENGRGNFPPRFSGLQFPNYSSELNVNALELDDSALYLCASSLGGTNQPQHFGDGTRLSIL.

The chain couples TRBV6-6 to TRBJ1-5; D is undetermined. This CDR3 is built from 14 residues. The V and J ends lost 5 bases and 5 bases respectively, with 13 bases between them. In germline, CDR1 is MNHNY, CDR2 SVGAGI (reference sequence). CDR3 protein: CASSPGRSHQPQHF. The DNA of the CDR3 is TGTGCCAGCAGTCCCGGACGGTCCCATCAGCCCCAGCATTTT.

The chain recombines TRBV13 with TRBJ2-3; possibly TRBD1 for D (6 bases). Germline CDR1 and CDR2: PRHDT and FYEKMQ (reference sequence). Trimming removed 3 bases at V and 1 base at J, with 8 bases between. The CDR3 is 14 residues long. The CDR3 reads CASSFRQGTDTQYF. DNA for the CDR3: TGTGCCAGCAGCTTCCGACAGGGCACAGATACGCAGTATTTT.

The rearrangement joins TRBV6-2 or TRBV6-3 to TRBJ2-7, with 7 bases matching TRBD1. J was trimmed by 3 bases and V by 2 bases; bases with no gene match: 7. The CDR3 has 15 residues. In germline, CDR1 is MNHEY, CDR2 SVGEGT. Here the CDR3 reads CASSYGDSRSYEQYF. In DNA, the CDR3 is TGTGCCAGCAGTTACGGGGACAGCAGAAGCTACGAGCAGTACTTC.

The V call is TRBV12-3 or TRBV12-4, the J call TRBJ2-1; D remains unclear. Trimming took 6 bases from V and 7 from J, leaving 10 bases between them. The CDR3 runs to 12 residues. The CDR3, as DNA: TGTGCCAGCAGCTCACAAGGGAATGAGCAGTTCTTC. Its translation: CASSSQGNEQFF.

This clone was recorded only once. The gene calls are TRBV5-1 and TRBJ2-2; no firm D call. The length of the CDR3 is 15 residues. Trimming removed 3 bases at V and 3 bases at J, with 12 bases between. Germline V gene data show CDR1 as SGHRS and CDR2 as YFSETQ. The CDR3 loop is CASSSDGSYTGELFF. CDR3 DNA sequence: TGCGCCAGCAGCTCAGACGGGTCCTACACCGGGGAGCTGTTTTTT.